This T cell receptor beta chain was recovered during a study of blood T cell repertoires in COVID-19. Those enrolled, adults aged about 18 to 89 years, came from around 24 US areas. Authors' analysis steps: Researchers report that nucleated cell counts were estimated from reference gene primer amplification. Here immunoSEQ multiplex PCR was the method, and the copy in TCRdb shows in-frame clones only, minus some. That table furnishes V, J and clone size, whereas the DNA furnished D and trimming. The sample holds roughly 150,000 clones, less than 80% seen once. The CDR3 is 10 amino acids. The germline gives CDR1 DFQATT, CDR2 SNEGSKA (reference sequence).

Sequenced sample: PBMCs or T cells enriched from blood (not recorded which). This chain connects TRBV20-1 to TRBJ1-1; D gene uncertain. The TCR originated in a woman in her seventies in a cohort exposed to, infected with or recovered from COVID-19 (not recorded which). CDR3 sequence: CSILSTEAFF. CDR3 DNA: TGCAGCATACTGAGCACTGAAGCTTTCTTT.